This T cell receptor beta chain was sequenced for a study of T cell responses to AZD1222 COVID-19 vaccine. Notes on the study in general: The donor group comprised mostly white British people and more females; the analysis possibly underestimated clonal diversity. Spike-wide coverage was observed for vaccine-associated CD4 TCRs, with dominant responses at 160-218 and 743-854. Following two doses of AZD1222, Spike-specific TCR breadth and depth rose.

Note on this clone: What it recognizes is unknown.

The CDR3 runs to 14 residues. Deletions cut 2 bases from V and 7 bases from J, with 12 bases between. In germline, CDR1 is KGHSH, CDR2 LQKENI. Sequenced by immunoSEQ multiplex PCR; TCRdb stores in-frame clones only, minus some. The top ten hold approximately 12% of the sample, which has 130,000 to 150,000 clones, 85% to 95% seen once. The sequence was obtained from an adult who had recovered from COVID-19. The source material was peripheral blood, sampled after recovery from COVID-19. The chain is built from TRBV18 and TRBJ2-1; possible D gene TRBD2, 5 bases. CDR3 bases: TGTGCCAGCTCACCAGCTAGCCCGGGTAATGAGCAGTTCTTC. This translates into CASSPASPGNEQFF.